What follows are 3 T cell receptor beta chains derived from one specimen sequenced in a study of T cell responses to AZD1222 COVID-19 vaccine. The method was immunoSEQ multiplex PCR; TCRdb's version includes in-frame clones alone and lacks a portion of them. The sample includes around 100,000 clones, more than 75% seen only once; the top ten take 15%. This specimen was peripheral blood, taken on day 0 of AZD1222 vaccination. These receptors all stem from an adult in good health.

This chain connects TRBV5-1 to TRBJ1-1, with a weak D call TRBD1 (5 bases). V gave up 1 base and J gave up 5 bases, with 15 bases separating them. Germline V gene lookup returns CDR1 SGHRS and CDR2 YFSETQ. The CDR3 loop spans 15 amino acids. CDR3 sequence (DNA): TGCGCCAGCAGCTTGTATGGGGGGGATGGTACTGAAGCTTTCTTT. This gives the protein CASSLYGGDGTEAFF.

This rearrangement joins TRBV10-3 to TRBJ1-1; TRBD1 is a possible D gene (6 bases). The V end was cut by 11 bases, the J end by 4 bases, with 17 bases between. Germline loops: CDR1 ENHRY, CDR2 SYGVKD. CDR3 size: 13 residues. Here the CDR3 DNA reads TGTGCCGGCCCCACAGGGAATTTCACTGAAGCTTTCTTT. It encodes CAGPTGNFTEAFF.

V gene TRBV7-2 combines with J gene TRBJ2-3; 9 bases match TRBD1. CDR1 and CDR2 from the germline V gene are SGHTA and FQGNSA. Losses at the gene ends were 5 bases for V and 4 bases for J; bases not matched to a gene: 7. The CDR3 has 15 amino acids. The CDR3: CASSLRDRAADTQYF. CDR3 DNA sequence: TGTGCCAGCAGCCTCCGGGACAGGGCGGCAGATACGCAGTATTTT. Supplemented by reference TRBV7-2 and TRBJ2-3, the full variable domain reads GAGVSQSPSNKVTEKGKDVELRCDPISGHTALYWYRQSLGQGLEFLIYFQGNSAPDKSGLPSDRFSAERTGGSVSTLTIQRTQQEDSAVYLCASSLRDRAADTQYFGPGTRLTVL.